The clone carrying this TCR beta chain has more than one count but fewer than ten. The data were obtained in a study of control samples from healthy donors and cancer patients. Libraries were prepared by immunoSEQ multiplex PCR; TCRdb keeps only in-frame clonotypes and omits some of them. The data show over 200,000 clones, over 70% seen once. The germline CDR1 and CDR2 sequences are LNHDA and SQIVND (reference sequence). There are 13 residues in the CDR3. V lost 3 bases and J lost 2, with 6 bases in between. V and J are TRBV19 and TRBJ2-3; D is unresolved. The sequencing input was PBMCs. This receptor was obtained from a woman aged 55-70 years with lung cancer. The CDR3 is CASSISNTDTQYF. The CDR3 region has the DNA TGTGCCAGTAGTATTTCCAACACAGATACGCAGTATTTT.